These T cell receptor beta chains were read from a single sample in a study of shared clonotypes between healthy human individuals. Libraries were prepared by immunoSEQ multiplex PCR; TCRdb keeps only in-frame clonotypes and omits some of them. Here the sample spans around 330,000 clones, around two thirds being singletons. Sequencing used memory CD4+ T cells sorted from blood. The receptors stem from a man younger than 40 in good health. CDR3s leave out the opening cysteine and the closing phenylalanine or tryptophan. The order of the fields is clone size, J gene, V gene, CDR3 protein. Expanded clones get a size class; other rows say once, few or many, or leave the size out.

size: -
J: TRBJ2-7
V: TRBV5-8
CDR3: ATLGGAKYEQY

size: -
J: TRBJ2-7
V: TRBV10-1
CDR3: ASSESGAYEQY

size: few
J: TRBJ2-5
V: TRBV14
CDR3: ASSPSLGLAGVETQY

size: once
J: TRBJ2-3
V: TRBV2
CDR3: ASTRLTDTQY

size: -
J: TRBJ2-7
V: TRBV5-1
CDR3: ASSWDSHPYEQY

size: -
J: TRBJ2-3
V: TRBV15
CDR3: ATSRAAESTDTQY

size: -
J: TRBJ2-2
V: TRBV6-1
CDR3: ASSGSGGRVTGELF

size: -
J: TRBJ1-4
V: TRBV10-3
CDR3: AISSLAEGGLF

size: -
J: TRBJ2-3
V: TRBV6-5
CDR3: ASSYTNFGATDTQY

size: -
J: TRBJ2-2
V: TRBV5-1
CDR3: ASSLNFGLWEGTGELF

size: -
J: TRBJ2-2
V: TRBV11-2
CDR3: ASRSLAGANTGELF

size: -
J: TRBJ2-7
V: TRBV9
CDR3: ASSRQGTTRAEQY

size: many
J: TRBJ2-3
V: TRBV7-7
CDR3: ASSPRGGGKWDTQY

size: -
J: TRBJ2-5
V: TRBV5-1
CDR3: ASSVYHSGAGGETQY

size: few
J: TRBJ2-2
V: TRBV5-1
CDR3: ASSLAGTSSSGELF

size: -
J: TRBJ2-7
V: TRBV18
CDR3: ASSPGAPLGEQY

size: -
J: TRBJ2-7
V: TRBV7-9
CDR3: ASSRWPNYEQY

size: -
J: TRBJ2-3
V: TRBV7-3
CDR3: ASSLQGGDTDTQY

size: -
J: TRBJ2-3
V: TRBV18
CDR3: ASSPRSSGGITDTQY

size: once
J: TRBJ1-3
V: TRBV4-1
CDR3: ASSQVSGSPSGNTIY

size: few
J: TRBJ2-2
V: TRBV30
CDR3: AWTQRGLADGELF

size: -
J: TRBJ1-4
V: TRBV7-9
CDR3: ASSREKLF

size: -
J: TRBJ2-7
V: TRBV4-3
CDR3: ASSQREGARYEQY

size: -
J: TRBJ1-2
V: TRBV11-2
CDR3: ASSFGNGYT